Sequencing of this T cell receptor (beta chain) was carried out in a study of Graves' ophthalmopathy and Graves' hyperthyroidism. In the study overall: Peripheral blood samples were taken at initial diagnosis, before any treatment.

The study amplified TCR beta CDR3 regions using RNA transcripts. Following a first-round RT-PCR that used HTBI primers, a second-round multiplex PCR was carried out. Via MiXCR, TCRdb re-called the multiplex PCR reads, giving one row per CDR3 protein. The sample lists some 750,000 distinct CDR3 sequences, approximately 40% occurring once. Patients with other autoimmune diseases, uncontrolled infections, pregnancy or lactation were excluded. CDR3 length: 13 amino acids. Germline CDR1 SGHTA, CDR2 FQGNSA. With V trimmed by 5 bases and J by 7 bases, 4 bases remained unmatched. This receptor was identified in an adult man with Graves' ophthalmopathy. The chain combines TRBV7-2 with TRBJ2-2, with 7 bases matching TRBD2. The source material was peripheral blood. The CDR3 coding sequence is TGTGCCAGCAGCCCGCGGGAGTACGGGGAGCTGTTTTTT. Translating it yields CASSPREYGELFF.